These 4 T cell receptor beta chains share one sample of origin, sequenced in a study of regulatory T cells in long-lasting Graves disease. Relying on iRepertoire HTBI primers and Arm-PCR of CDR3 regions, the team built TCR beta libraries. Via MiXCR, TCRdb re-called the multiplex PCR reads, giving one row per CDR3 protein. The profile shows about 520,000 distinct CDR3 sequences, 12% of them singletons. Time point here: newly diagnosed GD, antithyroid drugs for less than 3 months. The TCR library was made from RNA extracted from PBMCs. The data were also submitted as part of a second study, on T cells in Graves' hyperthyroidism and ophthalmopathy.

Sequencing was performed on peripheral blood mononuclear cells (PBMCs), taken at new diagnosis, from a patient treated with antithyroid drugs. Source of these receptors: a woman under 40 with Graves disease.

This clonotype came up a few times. The CDR3 here is CASSLRKGVEAFF. The CDR3 nucleotides are TGTGCCAGCAGTTTACGAAAGGGGGTTGAAGCTTTCTTT. This chain connects TRBV27 to TRBJ1-1; D is possibly TRBD1 (6 bases). The length of the CDR3 is 13 residues. Germline CDR1 reads MNHEY; CDR2 reads SMNVEV (reference sequence). V was clipped by 2 bases and J by 7 bases, with 11 bases between them.

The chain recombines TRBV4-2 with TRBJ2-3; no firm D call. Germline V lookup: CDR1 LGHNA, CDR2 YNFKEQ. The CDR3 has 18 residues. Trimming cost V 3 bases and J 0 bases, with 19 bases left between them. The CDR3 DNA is TGTGCCAGCAGCCACCGCGTTGCCCTTCCTGCTAGCACAGATACGCAGTATTTT. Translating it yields CASSHRVALPASTDTQYF.

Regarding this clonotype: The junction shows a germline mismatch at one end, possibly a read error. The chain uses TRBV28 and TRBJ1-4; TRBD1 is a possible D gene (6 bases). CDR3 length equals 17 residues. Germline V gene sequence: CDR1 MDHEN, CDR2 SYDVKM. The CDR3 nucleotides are TGTGCCAGCAGTTTTATTCAAGGGGGGTCCCCTAATGAAAAACTGGTTTTT. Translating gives CASSFIQGGSPNEKLVF.

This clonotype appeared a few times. The CDR3 region has the DNA TGCGCCAGCAGCTCAGAACCAGGGGGGATTTCTGGAAACACCATATATTTT. It specifies CASSSEPGGISGNTIYF. The chain links TRBV4-3 to TRBJ1-3; 7 bases map to TRBD1. Per the germline V gene, CDR1 is LGHNA and CDR2 is YSLEER. V lost 5 bases and J lost 1; bases outside the gene matches: 11. The CDR3 has 17 amino acids.